This T cell receptor beta chain was identified during a study of graft-versus-host responses after intestinal transplantation. Background on the study: Multivisceral, liver-intestinal, or isolated intestinal transplants were received by the recipients. Anti-thymocyte globulin induction, then tacrolimus and steroids for around 3 years, went to all recipients.

Comment on this clone: Antigen: not known.

Using immunoSEQ multiplex PCR, the repertoire was profiled, and TCRdb retains in-frame clones only, with some absent. The repertoire holds more than 75,000 clones, with approximately 90% as singletons. Overall study findings and caveats: Analysis identified GvH clones in recipient marrow, with some appearing first in ileum or blood. Allografts carried high graft-versus-host to host-versus-graft clonal ratios in patients having graft-donor T cell macrochimerism.

The sequence came from a human donor who was the organ donor for an intestinal transplant. Sequencing used unstimulated CD4+ T cells sorted from spleen or lymph node cells, obtained before transplant.

The CDR3 region is CASSLNLGLAGNYEQYF. The DNA for the CDR3 is TGTGCCAGCAGCTTAAATTTAGGGCTAGCGGGAAACTACGAGCAGTACTTC. The rearrangement links TRBV11-2 to TRBJ2-7; TRBD2 matches 9 bases. Germline V gene lookup returns CDR1 SGHAT and CDR2 FQNNGV. This CDR3 spans 17 amino acids. V dropped 2 bases and J dropped 3; count of bases not matched to a gene: 11.